This T cell receptor (beta chain) is from a study of cytomegalovirus exposure and HLA in healthy donors. The study ran its PCR with 60 Vbeta and 13 Jbeta primers. The protocol was immunoSEQ multiplex PCR, while the TCRdb copy is restricted to in-frame clones and leaves out a portion. The sample has about 130,000 clones; 17% are singletons. Germline assignment: CDR1 LGHNA and CDR2 YSLEER. Trimming cost V 0 bases and J 8 bases, with 10 bases left between them. This CDR3 is built from 13 residues. The clonotype comes from a female donor in good health and CMV-seropositive. The chain employs TRBV4-3 and TRBJ2-5, with D unresolved. The material sequenced was PBMCs. CDR3 residues: CASSQELGFTQYF. The CDR3 DNA sequence: TGCGCCAGCAGCCAAGAACTCGGGTTTACCCAGTACTTC.